A single T cell receptor (beta chain) is shown here with its context. The antigen is undetermined. The sample belongs to a study of shared clonotypes between healthy human individuals. The CDR3 runs 17 residues. Germline V CDR1 and CDR2: SGHTS, YDEGEE. V shed 4 bases, J shed 2 bases, and the junction held 13 bases outside the gene matches. Sequenced by immunoSEQ multiplex PCR; TCRdb stores in-frame clones only, minus some. This table holds under 650,000 clones, 90% to 96% found once. Study-wide results and caveats: Sampling used blood alone; tissue repertoires probably differ.

The chain carries TRBV5-8 and TRBJ2-7, with 9 nucleotides matching TRBD1. Source material: naive CD4+ T cells sorted from blood. Subset defined: CD45RA+ positively selected. The receptor's source is a young woman in good health. The CDR3 nucleotides are TGTGCCAGCAGCCAATACAATTACAGGGGGCAGACCTACGAGCAGTACTTC. It codes for CASSQYNYRGQTYEQYF.